Following are 21 T cell receptor beta chains from one sample sequenced in a study of T cells in Graves' hyperthyroidism and ophthalmopathy. Amplified TCR beta CDR3 regions derived from RNA transcripts. HTBI primers were used for first-round RT-PCR of the TCR CDR3. TCRdb processed the multiplex PCR reads anew with MiXCR; each CDR3 protein has one entry. The table lists about 500,000 distinct CDR3 sequences, approximately 16% of them singletons. The material sequenced was blood. The receptors stem from a young woman with Graves' hyperthyroidism.

This clonotype was recorded many times. V and J are TRBV20-1 and TRBJ1-1, with TRBD1 as a possible D gene (6 bases). In germline, CDR1 is DFQATT, CDR2 SNEGSKA (reference sequence). The CDR3 consists of 12 residues. Trimming pared 4 bases from V and 5 bases from J, leaving 11 bases between. CDR3 amino acids: CSAKVRGTEAFF. CDR3 DNA: TGCAGTGCTAAAGTCAGGGGAACTGAAGCTTTCTTT.

This clonotype was counted ten times or more. This chain connects TRBV28 to TRBJ2-7, with D uncertain. The germline V gene encodes CDR1 MDHEN and CDR2 SYDVKM. The CDR3 length is 13 residues. Trimming cost V 8 bases and J 0 bases, with 11 bases left between them. The CDR3 DNA reads as TGTGCCAGCTTGGCAGCAAGCTCCTACGAGCAGTACTTC. Translated, it gives CASLAASSYEQYF.

This sequence joins TRBV2 and TRBJ2-4; TRBD2 might be the D (6 bases). V lost 6 bases, J lost 0 bases, and 21 bases lay in between. Germline loops: CDR1 SNHLY, CDR2 FYNNEI. The CDR3 totals 18 residues. The CDR3 here is CASRGGGAPPLAKNIQYF. CDR3 coding DNA: TGTGCCAGCAGAGGTGGCGGGGCCCCACCACTAGCCAAAAACATTCAGTACTTC.

The table lists this clonotype with many counts. V is TRBV20-1 and J is TRBJ2-3, with TRBD2 as a possible D gene (7 bases). The CDR3 extends over 14 amino acids. V was shortened by 6 bases and J by 3 bases, with 16 bases between the two germline ends. Germline CDR1 DFQATT, CDR2 SNEGSKA (reference sequence). The DNA of the CDR3 is TGCAGTGCCCCCAAGGGGGGGGCGACAGATACGCAGTATTTT. Protein sequence: CSAPKGGATDTQYF.

This clonotype occurred a few times. The chain employs TRBV13 and TRBJ2-3; TRBD2 agrees at 7 bases. J lost 2 bases, V lost 5 bases, and 4 bases had no gene match. The CDR3 covers 14 residues. Germline values: CDR1 PRHDT, CDR2 FYEKMQ (reference sequence). The CDR3 protein is CASSASGPTDTQYF. CDR3 in DNA: TGTGCCAGCAGCGCTAGCGGTCCCACAGATACGCAGTATTTT. The variable domain in full, with the rest retrieved from reference TRBV13 and TRBJ2-3, is AAGVIQSPRHLIKEKRETATLKCYPIPRHDTVYWYQQGPGQDPQFLISFYEKMQSDKGSIPDRFSAQQFSDYHSELNMSSLELGDSALYFCASSASGPTDTQYFGPGTRLTVL.

V is TRBV4-3 and J is TRBJ2-4, with D possibly matching TRBD1 (6 bases). Per germline, CDR1 LGHNA and CDR2 YSLEER. The CDR3 spans 12 residues. Here the CDR3 DNA reads TGCGCTCCTAGGGCCAGGGGAAACATTCAGTACTTC. It yields the protein CAPRARGNIQYF.

The V gene is TRBV29-1, the J gene TRBJ1-4; 11 bases are shared with TRBD1. J gave up 4 bases and V 5 bases, and 3 bases lay outside the gene matches. The CDR3 spans 14 residues. Germline CDR1 SQVTM, CDR2 ANQGSEA. The CDR3 here is CSVRTGGLNEKLFF. Here the CDR3 DNA reads TGCAGCGTTCGGACAGGGGGCCTTAATGAAAAACTGTTTTTT.

V gene TRBV3-1 combines with J gene TRBJ2-2, with 8 nucleotides matching TRBD2. Trimming removed 6 bases from V and 9 bases from J; junction bases left unmatched: 18. The CDR3 sequence is 17 residues long. Looked up from germline, CDR1 is LGHDT and CDR2 is YNNKEL (reference sequence). This chain's CDR3 is CASRGPRSGSLRWELFF. CDR3 DNA sequence: TGTGCCAGCAGGGGACCAAGAAGCGGGAGTCTCCGCTGGGAGCTGTTTTTT.

The chain is built from TRBV6-1 and TRBJ2-1; 10 bases map to TRBD2. The J segment lost 5 bases and the V segment lost 7 bases, leaving 11 bases of the junction unmatched. Per the germline V gene, CDR1 is MNHNS and CDR2 is SASEGT. The CDR3 length is 16 residues. CDR3: CASIRLAGPGNNEQFF. The CDR3 DNA follows: TGTGCCAGCATCCGACTAGCGGGCCCTGGTAACAATGAGCAGTTCTTC.

This clonotype showed up just a few times. The rearrangement links TRBV10-2 to TRBJ2-3; D unresolved. CDR1 WSHSY and CDR2 SAAADI come from the germline V gene. The length of the CDR3 is 13 residues. V lost 3 bases to trimming and J lost 2 bases, with 6 bases between them. Here the CDR3 reads CASSDRNTDTQYF. The CDR3 region has the DNA TGCGCCAGCAGTGATAGGAACACAGATACGCAGTATTTT.

This clonotype was detected many times. This chain connects TRBV29-1 to TRBJ2-5, with 7 bases lining up with TRBD2. The CDR3 loop spans 12 amino acids. Germline CDR1 SQVTM, CDR2 ANQGSEA. V was clipped by 3 bases and J by 4 bases; unmatched bases: 2. CDR3: CSVEPGGETQYF. The DNA of the CDR3 is TGCAGCGTTGAGCCGGGAGGAGAGACCCAGTACTTC.

To note about this clonotype: The junction does not match germline at one end; this may be a read error. V gene TRBV14 combines with J gene TRBJ2-1; D is uncertain. CDR3 length equals 13 residues. Germline V gene data show CDR1 as SGHDN and CDR2 as FVKESK. CDR3 amino acids: CANSQTAYNEQFF. The CDR3 DNA sequence: TGTGCCAACAGCCAAACAGCTTACAATGAGCAGTTCTTC. Looking up the rest from reference TRBV14 and TRBJ2-1 gives the full variable domain: EAGVTQFPSHSVIEKGQTVTLRCDPISGHDNLYWYRRVMGKEIKFLLHFVKESKQDESGMPNNRFLAERTGGTYSTLKVQPAELEDSGVYFCANSQTAYNEQFFGPGTRLTVL.

This chain links TRBV28 with TRBJ2-5, with 16 bases matching TRBD2. There are 19 residues in the CDR3. Germline V gives CDR1 MDHEN, CDR2 SYDVKM. V dropped 5 bases and J dropped 2; count of bases not matched to a gene: 11. Here the CDR3 DNA reads TGTGCCAGCAGTATTTCTCCGGGACTAGCGGGAGGGTGGCAAGAGACCCAGTACTTC. Translation: CASSISPGLAGGWQETQYF.

This sequence joins TRBV6-9 and TRBJ1-1; D unclear. Per germline, CDR1 MNHGY and CDR2 SVAAGI. V was shortened by 3 bases and J by 0 bases, with 11 bases between the two germline ends. This CDR3 has 15 residues. CDR3 in amino acids: CASSYEGSMNTEAFF. In nucleotides, the CDR3 is TGTGCCAGCAGTTACGAGGGATCCATGAACACTGAAGCTTTCTTT.

V gene TRBV19 combines with J gene TRBJ2-1; 13 positions agree with TRBD2. The CDR3 spans 15 residues. V trimming: 6 bases; J trimming: 7 bases; junction bases outside the gene matches: 6. CDR1 LNHDA and CDR2 SQIVND come from the germline V gene (reference sequence). The CDR3 spells CASRMGLAGQNEQFF. Written as DNA, the CDR3 is TGTGCCAGTAGAATGGGACTAGCGGGACAAAATGAGCAGTTCTTC. Filled out from reference TRBV19 and TRBJ2-1, the complete variable domain reads DGGITQSPKYLFRKEGQNVTLSCEQNLNHDAMYWYRQDPGQGLRLIYYSQIVNDFQKGDIAEGYSVSREKKESFPLTVTSAQKNPTAFYLCASRMGLAGQNEQFFGPGTRLTVL.

This clonotype has only a few counts. The CDR3 loop is CASPPTGIHQPQHF. The CDR3 DNA is TGTGCCAGTCCGCCGACAGGAATACATCAGCCCCAGCATTTT. This rearrangement joins TRBV3-1 to TRBJ1-5; a weak D match, TRBD1 (6 bases). V lost 9 bases to trimming and J lost 5 bases, with 17 bases between them. The CDR3 covers 14 residues. Germline V gives CDR1 LGHDT, CDR2 YNNKEL (reference sequence).

This clonotype was detected many times. The CDR3 sequence: CASSLPDIGVVYGYTF. The CDR3 DNA reads as TGTGCCAGCAGTCTCCCCGACATCGGAGTTGTCTATGGCTACACCTTC. The chain recombines TRBV28 with TRBJ1-2; no clear D. The V gene's germline CDR1 is MDHEN and CDR2 SYDVKM. The ends were cut back, 5 bases at V and 4 bases at J, with 20 bases in the middle. CDR3 length: 16 residues.

There are a few counts of this clonotype. This rearrangement joins TRBV10-1 to TRBJ2-7, with 9 positions matching TRBD1. Germline V gives CDR1 WNHNN, CDR2 SYGVQD (reference sequence). The V gene end was trimmed by 6 bases and the J gene end by 6 bases; junction bases not matched to a gene: 12. The CDR3 contains 15 residues. The CDR3 here is CASSTGQGRMAEQYF. CDR3 DNA: TGCGCCAGCAGCACAGGACAGGGGAGGATGGCCGAGCAGTACTTC.

The V and J genes are TRBV18 and TRBJ1-6, with D possibly TRBD1 on 5 matching bases. This CDR3 is 14 amino acids long. V was pared by 4 bases and J by 8 bases, with 12 bases between. Germline CDR1 KGHSH, CDR2 LQKENI. The CDR3 nucleotides read TGTGCCAGCTCACGCGGCGGGGCCTATTCACCCCTCCACTTT. Translating gives CASSRGGAYSPLHF.

This clonotype was counted many times. The rearrangement uses TRBV12-3 or TRBV12-4 and TRBJ2-7, with D possibly being TRBD2 (6 bases). Deletions cut 4 bases from V and 7 bases from J, with 23 bases between. The CDR3 contains 16 residues. The DNA for the CDR3 is TGTGCCAGCAGTTCCCGGGGGAGGCGAGGGGTGAGGGAGCAGTACTTC. This translates into CASSSRGRRGVREQYF.

This chain links TRBV10-3 with TRBJ1-2, with TRBD1 matching over 8 bases. V lost 1 base to trimming and J lost 4 bases; unmatched junction nucleotides: 11. Germline V CDR1 and CDR2: ENHRY, SYGVKD. The CDR3 contains 17 residues. The CDR3 DNA reads as TGTGCCATCAGTGAGTTGCGTGGGGACAGGCAAAGCTATGGCTACACCTTC. Translation: CAISELRGDRQSYGYTF.